The clone carrying this TCR beta chain is a singleton in its sample. Antigen unknown. One junction end disagrees with the germline gene, perhaps due to a read error. CDR1 and CDR2 (germline): MDHEN, SYDVKM. The CDR3 spans 16 residues. The data were obtained in a study of OX40 agonist ivuxolimab in advanced cancers. As for the study in general: Antecedent anti-PD-1, anti-PD-L1 or anti-CTLA-4 therapy was permissible, with 35% to 40% having received some.

Measured with immunoSEQ multiplex PCR; TCRdb has only the in-frame clones, and not every one. The sample lists about 86,000 clones, roughly 89% seen once, with about 0.2% in the top ten. Study-level points and caveats: Undetermined was the antigen specificity of the expanded peripheral T cells.

Source: CD4+ or CD8+ T cells sorted from blood, taken in a trial of the OX40 agonist ivuxolimab. This chain joins TRBV28 and TRBJ2-7; TRBD2 aligns across 13 bases. The sequence derives from an adult with an advanced solid tumor such as melanoma, head and neck, liver or kidney cancer. This CDR3 reads CASNLPGTSGADEQYF. The CDR3 nucleotides read TGTGCCAGCAATTTACCCGGGACTAGCGGGGCCGACGAGCAGTACTTC.